This TCR beta chain comes out of a study of glioma-infiltrating T cells. Using RNA template, CDR3s of TCR alpha and beta were amplified with iRepertoire arm-PCR. One-step reverse transcription and amplification started from about 100-400 ng of tissue mRNA or PBMC total RNA. TCRdb itself ran the multiplex PCR reads through MiXCR, one entry per CDR3 protein. The sample has about 140,000 distinct CDR3 sequences, about two fifths seen once. Germline CDR1 reads MNHEY; CDR2 reads SVGEGT. V dropped 2 bases and J dropped 1; count of bases not matched to a gene: 2. This CDR3 is 16 amino acids long. This clonotype showed up just a few times.

The source material was glioma tissue, nonneoplastic brain tissue, or PBMCs (not recorded which). The rearrangement joins TRBV6-2 or TRBV6-3 to TRBJ2-5; TRBD2 aligns across 12 bases. The TCR sequence derives from a human donor with low-grade glioma or glioblastoma, undergoing nonglioma brain surgery, or in good health (not recorded which). The CDR3 DNA reads as TGTGCCAGCAGTTACGCACTAGCGGGAGGCCAAGAGACCCAGTACTTC. The encoded protein is CASSYALAGGQETQYF.